The T cell receptor beta chain described here comes from a study of blood T cell repertoires in COVID-19. Per germline, CDR1 SGHTA and CDR2 FQGNSA. The length of the CDR3 is 13 residues. The V and J ends lost 6 bases and 0 bases respectively, with 8 bases between them. Per the study methods: Using reference gene primer amplification, nucleated cell counts were estimated. Libraries were prepared by immunoSEQ multiplex PCR; TCRdb keeps only in-frame clonotypes and omits some of them. Clonal size and the V and J genes are those of that table, whereas D and trimming came from the DNA. The sample yields 45,000 or so clones, about 81% seen once.

The source is a human donor in a cohort sampled during active COVID-19. V gene TRBV7-2 combines with J gene TRBJ2-5, with TRBD2 as a possible D gene (6 bases). Input material: peripheral blood. CDR3 region: CASRRGDQETQYF. CDR3 nucleotides: TGTGCCAGCAGGCGCGGGGACCAAGAGACCCAGTACTTC.